Below, 28 T cell receptor beta chains from the same sample are listed, as sequenced in a study of T cell changes during pregnancy in multiple sclerosis. Sequencing was performed with immunoSEQ multiplex PCR; in TCRdb, only in-frame clones are kept and a portion is missing. The table records some 79,000 clones, over 80% of them present only once. The sequencing used CD4+ T cells from peripheral blood mononuclear cells, collected in the second trimester of pregnancy. The receptors shown here come from a female donor with multiple sclerosis, enrolled in a pregnancy study.

This CDR3 reads CAASRGHTEAFF. The CDR3 DNA sequence: TGTGCCGCCTCCAGGGGGCACACTGAAGCTTTCTTT. The gene calls are TRBV10-3 and TRBJ1-1; 8 bases are shared with TRBD1. The CDR3 is 12 residues long. Germline values: CDR1 ENHRY, CDR2 SYGVKD. J gave up 3 bases and V 11 bases, and 5 bases lay outside the gene matches.

This sequence joins TRBV9 and TRBJ1-5; D gene ambiguous. CDR1 and CDR2 from the germline V gene are SGDLS and YYNGEE. This CDR3 is built from 17 residues. The V gene lost 3 bases and the J gene lost 7 bases, with 23 bases spanning the gap. CDR3 bases: TGTGCCAGCAGCGCCTACGGCGGAGGAAACCTACTACAGCCCCAGCATTTT. Protein product: CASSAYGGGNLLQPQHF.

The rearrangement uses TRBV2 and TRBJ1-3; TRBD1 is a possible D gene (6 bases). The CDR3 covers 13 residues. Germline loops: CDR1 SNHLY, CDR2 FYNNEI. V lost 4 bases and J 3 bases, leaving 7 bases between the germline ends. The CDR3 loop reads CASSGGLGNTIYF. CDR3 DNA sequence: TGTGCCAGCAGTGGGGGGCTTGGAAACACCATATATTTT.

The chain couples TRBV2 to TRBJ1-2; D perhaps matches TRBD1 (5 bases). Trimming removed 6 bases at V and 4 bases at J, with 12 bases between. In germline, CDR1 is SNHLY, CDR2 FYNNEI. The CDR3 runs to 13 residues. The CDR3 is CASSLRVRYGYTF. CDR3 DNA: TGTGCCAGCAGCCTCAGGGTCCGCTATGGCTACACCTTC.

CDR3: CASSEEVPSYEQYF. For the CDR3, the DNA is TGTGCCAGCAGTGAAGAGGTCCCTTCCTACGAGCAGTACTTC. The rearrangement uses TRBV25-1 and TRBJ2-7; D unclear. The CDR3 consists of 14 residues. The germline V gene has CDR1 MGHDK and CDR2 SYGVNS. The V end lost 2 bases, the J end lost 1 base, and 9 bases lay between the germline ends.

The chain joins TRBV29-1 to TRBJ2-1, with 14 bases fitting TRBD2. Germline CDR1 and CDR2: SQVTM and ANQGSEA. The CDR3 length is 14 residues. Trimming at V came to 7 bases and at J to 7 bases, leaving 6 bases not matched to a gene. The CDR3 reads CSAGLAGGSNEQFF. CDR3 sequence (DNA): TGCAGCGCAGGACTAGCGGGAGGCTCTAATGAGCAGTTCTTC.

This rearrangement joins TRBV27 to TRBJ2-7, with 7 bases identical to TRBD1. Germline values: CDR1 MNHEY, CDR2 SMNVEV (reference sequence). The trim removed 7 bases at V and 6 bases at J, leaving 9 bases unmatched. The CDR3 runs to 13 residues. The CDR3 DNA sequence: TGTGCCAGCAATATGGACAGGCCTGGCGAGCAGTACTTC. Its translation is CASNMDRPGEQYF.

The CDR3 region has the DNA TGTGCCAGCAGTGAAGCACGGGGGCGACTAGCGGGGAGGTGGGATACGCAGTATTTT. This gives the protein CASSEARGRLAGRWDTQYF. The rearrangement links TRBV2 to TRBJ2-3, with 11 nucleotides matching TRBD2. The trim removed 0 bases at V and 6 bases at J, leaving 14 bases unmatched. Germline values: CDR1 SNHLY, CDR2 FYNNEI. This CDR3 contains 19 residues. The complete variable domain, with remaining parts taken from reference TRBV2 and TRBJ2-3, reads EPEVTQTPSHQVTQMGQEVILRCVPISNHLYFYWYRQILGQKVEFLVSFYNNEISEKSEIFDDQFSVERPDGSNFTLKIRSTKLEDSAMYFCASSEARGRLAGRWDTQYFGPGTRLTVL.

This clone showed up just once. The V call is TRBV7-2, the J call TRBJ1-1; D is possibly TRBD1 (6 bases). Germline CDR1 is SGHTA and CDR2 is FQGNSA. The V end was cut by 3 bases, the J end by 1 base, with 6 bases between. The CDR3 is made up of 13 amino acids. CDR3 amino acids: CASSLDRNTEAFF. The DNA of the CDR3 is TGTGCCAGCAGCTTGGACAGGAACACTGAAGCTTTCTTT.

The chain links TRBV28 to TRBJ1-4, with D uncertain. Trimming stripped 1 base from V and 3 bases from J, with 18 bases between. This CDR3 is built from 18 residues. Germline CDR1 MDHEN, CDR2 SYDVKM. The CDR3 DNA follows: TGTGCCAGCAGTTTATTCCGCGGGGTTAGGGTTCCTAATGAAAAACTGTTTTTT. This codes for CASSLFRGVRVPNEKLFF.

A few counts support this clone. The gene calls are TRBV15 and TRBJ2-5; the match to TRBD2 covers 11 bases. The V and J ends lost 1 base and 0 bases, in that order; junction bases with no gene match: 13. The CDR3 loop spans 20 amino acids. Per the germline V gene, CDR1 is LNHNV and CDR2 is YYDKDF (reference sequence). Written as DNA, the CDR3 is TGTGCCACCAGCAGAGGGGCTAGCGGGGGGCTCTCCACGTACCAAGAGACCCAGTACTTC. This encodes CATSRGASGGLSTYQETQYF.

J is TRBJ1-5 and V is TRBV28, with 8 positions matching TRBD1. The ends lost 11 bases at V and 0 bases at J; junction bases unmatched: 0. Germline lookup yields CDR1 MDHEN and CDR2 SYDVKM. The CDR3 sequence is 12 residues long. The DNA of the CDR3 is TGTGCCGGACAGGGTAGCAATCAGCCCCAGCATTTT. It is translated as CAGQGSNQPQHF.

The rearrangement joins TRBV4-3 to TRBJ2-1; possibly TRBD2 for D (7 bases). Germline CDR1 is LGHNA and CDR2 is YSLEER. Trimming left V 0 bases short and J 6 bases short, with 21 bases between. The CDR3 extends over 18 amino acids. The CDR3 sequence: CASSQDLGWGGRINEQFF. For the CDR3, the DNA is TGCGCCAGCAGCCAAGATCTGGGGTGGGGGGGCCGAATCAATGAGCAGTTCTTC.

This chain links TRBV5-1 with TRBJ1-1; 7 bases match TRBD1. The CDR3 length is 15 residues. Germline loops: CDR1 SGHRS, CDR2 YFSETQ. V was pared by 0 bases and J by 4 bases, with 6 bases of the junction left unmatched. The CDR3 reads CASSLVTGVSTEAFF. The CDR3 nucleotides read TGCGCCAGCAGCTTGGTAACAGGGGTAAGCACTGAAGCTTTCTTT.

The chain recombines TRBV5-1 with TRBJ2-5, with a tentative D call TRBD1 (7 bases). The CDR3 length is 14 residues. V was cut by 4 bases and J by 3 bases, with 13 bases left in between. The germline V gene has CDR1 SGHRS and CDR2 YFSETQ. CDR3: CASSAGQIEETQYF. The CDR3 nucleotides are TGCGCCAGCAGCGCGGGACAGATTGAAGAGACCCAGTACTTC.

This chain uses TRBV7-9 with TRBJ1-1; 9 bases are shared with TRBD1. This CDR3 is built from 15 residues. Per germline, CDR1 SEHNR and CDR2 FQNEAQ (reference sequence). The trim removed 4 bases at V and 1 base at J, leaving 4 bases unmatched. For the CDR3, the DNA is TGTGCCAGCAGCTCGTCGGGACAGGGGAACACTGAAGCTTTCTTT. Translating gives CASSSSGQGNTEAFF.

This chain joins TRBV28 and TRBJ1-5; D is unresolved. The CDR3 is 11 amino acids. Trimming removed 7 bases from V and 4 bases from J, with 5 bases in between. Germline loops: CDR1 MDHEN, CDR2 SYDVKM. The CDR3 sequence: CASNKNQPQHF. CDR3 nucleotide sequence: TGTGCCAGCAATAAAAATCAGCCCCAGCATTTT.

The CDR3 sequence is CASSQDPQGIAKNIQYF. CDR3 in DNA: TGTGCCAGCAGCCAAGATCCCCAGGGGATTGCCAAAAACATTCAGTACTTC. The chain employs TRBV4-2 and TRBJ2-4; a weak D match, TRBD1 (6 bases). CDR3 size: 17 residues. The germline gives CDR1 LGHNA, CDR2 YNFKEQ. The germline V and J ends were trimmed by 0 bases and 1 base, with 13 bases remaining between them.

The V call is TRBV5-1, the J call TRBJ2-2, with a tentative D call TRBD1 (6 bases). The CDR3 is made up of 12 amino acids. Trimming removed 1 base from V and 8 bases from J, with 6 bases in between. Germline V CDR1 and CDR2: SGHRS, YFSETQ. CDR3 coding DNA: TGCGCCAGCAGCTTGCAGGGGGGGGAGCTGTTTTTT. Translated, it gives CASSLQGGELFF.

The chain has TRBV27 and TRBJ2-2; a weak D match, TRBD1 (5 bases). The germline CDR1 and CDR2 sequences are MNHEY and SMNVEV (reference sequence). Deletions cut 3 bases from V and 1 base from J, with 9 bases between. CDR3 length equals 15 residues. The CDR3 protein is CASSFNRLNTGELFF. The CDR3 region has the DNA TGTGCCAGCAGTTTCAACAGGTTGAACACCGGGGAGCTGTTTTTT.

The J gene is TRBJ2-7, the V gene TRBV7-2; D is unclear. There are 14 residues in the CDR3. The V and J ends lost 3 bases and 0 bases respectively, with 9 bases between them. CDR1 and CDR2 from the germline V gene are SGHTA and FQGNSA. The CDR3 sequence: CASSFTSGSYEQYF. The CDR3 bases are TGTGCCAGCAGCTTTACGTCGGGCTCCTACGAGCAGTACTTC.

The chain carries TRBV7-9 and TRBJ1-2, with 7 bases that match TRBD1. V shed 5 bases and J 2 bases; nucleotides not matched to a gene: 5. The CDR3 totals 14 residues. Germline V lookup: CDR1 SEHNR, CDR2 FQNEAQ (reference sequence). CDR3 protein: CASSTIQGNYGYTF. In nucleotides, the CDR3 is TGTGCCAGCAGCACCATACAGGGGAACTATGGCTACACCTTC.

J is TRBJ2-5 and V is TRBV28, with D maybe TRBD1 (6 bases). Germline CDR1 reads MDHEN; CDR2 reads SYDVKM. The CDR3 runs to 16 residues. V was cut by 3 bases and J by 4 bases, with 18 bases left in between. CDR3 DNA: TGTGCCAGCAGTTTTGCCGGGACATCGGCGCGAGAGACCCAGTACTTC. Translated: CASSFAGTSARETQYF. Filled out from reference TRBV28 and TRBJ2-5, the complete variable domain reads DVKVTQSSRYLVKRTGEKVFLECVQDMDHENMFWYRQDPGLGLRLIYFSYDVKMKEKGDIPEGYSVSREKKERFSLILESASTNQTSMYLCASSFAGTSARETQYFGPGTRLLVL.

The chain has TRBV7-3 and TRBJ2-1, with 9 bases matching TRBD1. Germline lookup yields CDR1 SGHTA and CDR2 FQGTGA. The CDR3 sequence is 14 residues long. V gave up 5 bases and J gave up 6 bases; unmatched junction bases: 5. The chain's CDR3 is CASSLDRGGNEQFF. In nucleotides, the CDR3 is TGTGCCAGCAGCCTTGACAGGGGGGGCAATGAGCAGTTCTTC.

For the CDR3, the DNA is TGTGCCAGTAGTATAGAGGCGGCTATGAACACTGAAGCTTTCTTT. Amino acids: CASSIEAAMNTEAFF. The gene calls are TRBV19 and TRBJ1-1; D is ambiguous. Germline loops: CDR1 LNHDA, CDR2 SQIVND (reference sequence). V was clipped by 0 bases and J by 0 bases, with 8 bases between them. The CDR3 is 15 amino acids. Supplemented by reference TRBV19 and TRBJ1-1, the full variable domain reads DGGITQSPKYLFRKEGQNVTLSCEQNLNHDAMYWYRQDPGQGLRLIYYSQIVNDFQKGDIAEGYSVSREKKESFPLTVTSAQKNPTAFYLCASSIEAAMNTEAFFGQGTRLTVV.

This sequence joins TRBV30 and TRBJ1-4, with TRBD1 as a possible D gene (5 bases). CDR3 length: 15 amino acids. Germline V gene lookup returns CDR1 GTSNPN and CDR2 SVGIG (reference sequence). Trimming stripped 5 bases from V and 3 bases from J, with 16 bases between. CDR3: CAWGPGGEANEKLFF. CDR3 in DNA: TGTGCCTGGGGGCCCGGGGGAGAGGCTAATGAAAAACTGTTTTTT.

The chain employs TRBV15 and TRBJ2-7; D gene ambiguous. Germline CDR1 LNHNV, CDR2 YYDKDF (reference sequence). The V gene lost 5 bases and the J gene lost 6 bases, with 14 bases spanning the gap. The CDR3 is 13 residues long. This CDR3 reads CATSEHGEAEQYF. CDR3 in DNA: TGTGCCACCAGCGAACACGGAGAGGCCGAGCAGTACTTC.

The rearrangement joins TRBV19 to TRBJ1-3, with a weak D call TRBD1 (6 bases). The V end was cut by 7 bases, the J end by 0 bases, with 16 bases between. There are 16 residues in the CDR3. CDR1 LNHDA and CDR2 SQIVND come from the germline V gene (reference sequence). The CDR3 DNA reads as TGTGCCAGTACGAACCAGCGGGGGCTCTCTGGAAACACCATATATTTT. Translated, it gives CASTNQRGLSGNTIYF.